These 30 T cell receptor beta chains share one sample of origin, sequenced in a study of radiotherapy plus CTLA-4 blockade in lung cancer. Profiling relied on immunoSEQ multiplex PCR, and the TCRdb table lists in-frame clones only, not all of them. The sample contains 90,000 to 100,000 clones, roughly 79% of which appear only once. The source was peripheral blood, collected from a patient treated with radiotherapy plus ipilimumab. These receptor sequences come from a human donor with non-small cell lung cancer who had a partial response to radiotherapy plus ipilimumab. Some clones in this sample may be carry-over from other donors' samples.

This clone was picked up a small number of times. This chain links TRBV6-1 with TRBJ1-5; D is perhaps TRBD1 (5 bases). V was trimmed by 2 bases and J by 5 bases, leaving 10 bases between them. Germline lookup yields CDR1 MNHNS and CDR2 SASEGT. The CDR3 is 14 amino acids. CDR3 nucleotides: TGTGCCAGCAGTGAACAGGGTTCGGATCAGCCCCAGCATTTT. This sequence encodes CASSEQGSDQPQHF.

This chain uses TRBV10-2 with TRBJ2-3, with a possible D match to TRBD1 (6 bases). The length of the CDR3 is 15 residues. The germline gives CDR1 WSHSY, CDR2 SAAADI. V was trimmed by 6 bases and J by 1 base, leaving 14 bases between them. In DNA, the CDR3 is TGCGCCAGCAGCACCAGGGGCCCCGGCACAGATACGCAGTATTTT. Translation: CASSTRGPGTDTQYF.

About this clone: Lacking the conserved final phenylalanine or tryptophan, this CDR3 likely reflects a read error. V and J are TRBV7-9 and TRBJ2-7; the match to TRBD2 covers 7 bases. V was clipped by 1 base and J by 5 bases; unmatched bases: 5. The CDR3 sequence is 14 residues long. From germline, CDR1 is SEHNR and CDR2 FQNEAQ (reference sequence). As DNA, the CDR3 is TGTGCCAGCAGCTTAGTGGAGCGGGATAACGAGCAGTACCTC. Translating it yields CASSLVERDNEQYL.

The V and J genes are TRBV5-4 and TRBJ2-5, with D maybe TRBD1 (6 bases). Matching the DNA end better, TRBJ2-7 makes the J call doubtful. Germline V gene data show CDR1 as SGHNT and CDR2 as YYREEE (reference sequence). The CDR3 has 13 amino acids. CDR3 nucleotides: TGTGCCAGCAGCAGGGGGAATTACTACGAGCAGTACTTC. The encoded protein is CASSRGNYYEQYF.

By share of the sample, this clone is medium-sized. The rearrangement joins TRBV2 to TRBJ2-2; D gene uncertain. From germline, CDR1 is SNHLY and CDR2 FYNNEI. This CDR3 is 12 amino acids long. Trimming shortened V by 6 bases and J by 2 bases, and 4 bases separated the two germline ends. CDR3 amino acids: CASRQNTGELFF. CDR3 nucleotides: TGTGCCAGCAGACAAAACACCGGGGAGCTGTTTTTT.

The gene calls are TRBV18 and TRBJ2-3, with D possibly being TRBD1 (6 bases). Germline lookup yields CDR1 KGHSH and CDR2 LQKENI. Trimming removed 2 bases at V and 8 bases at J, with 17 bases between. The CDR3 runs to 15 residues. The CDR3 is CASSPNGVGGGTQYF. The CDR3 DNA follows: TGTGCCAGCTCACCAAACGGAGTTGGGGGCGGTACGCAGTATTTT.

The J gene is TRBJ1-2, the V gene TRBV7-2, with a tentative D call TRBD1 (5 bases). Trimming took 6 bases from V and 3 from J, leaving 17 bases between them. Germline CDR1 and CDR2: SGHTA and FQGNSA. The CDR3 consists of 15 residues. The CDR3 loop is CASRPGGREDYGYTF. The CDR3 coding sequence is TGTGCCAGCAGGCCTGGGGGGAGAGAGGACTATGGCTACACCTTC.

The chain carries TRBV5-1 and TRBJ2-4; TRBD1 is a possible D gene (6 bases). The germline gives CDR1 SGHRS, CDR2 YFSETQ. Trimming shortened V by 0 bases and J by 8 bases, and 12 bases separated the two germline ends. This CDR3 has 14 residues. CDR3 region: CASSLASGEDIQYF. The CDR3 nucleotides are TGCGCCAGCAGCTTGGCTTCAGGGGAAGACATTCAGTACTTC.

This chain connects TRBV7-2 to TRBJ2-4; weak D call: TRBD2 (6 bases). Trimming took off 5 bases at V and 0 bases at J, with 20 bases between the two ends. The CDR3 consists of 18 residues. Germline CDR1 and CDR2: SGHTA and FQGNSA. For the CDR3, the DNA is TGTGCCAGCAGCATCTACGGAGGGCAGGCGAGAGCCAAAAACATTCAGTACTTC. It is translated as CASSIYGGQARAKNIQYF.

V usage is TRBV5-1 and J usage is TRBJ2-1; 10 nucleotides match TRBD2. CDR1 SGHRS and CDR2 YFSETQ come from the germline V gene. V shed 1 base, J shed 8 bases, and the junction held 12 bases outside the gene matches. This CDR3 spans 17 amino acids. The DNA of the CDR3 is TGCGCCAGCAGCTTGAGCGGGAGGGCCCCCAGGCACGATGAGCAGTTCTTC. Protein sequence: CASSLSGRAPRHDEQFF.

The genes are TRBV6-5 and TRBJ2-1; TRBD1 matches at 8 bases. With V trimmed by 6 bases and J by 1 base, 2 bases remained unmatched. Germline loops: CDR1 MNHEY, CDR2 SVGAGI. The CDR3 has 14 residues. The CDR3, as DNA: TGTGCCAGCAGGGACAGGGCATCCTACAATGAGCAGTTCTTC. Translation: CASRDRASYNEQFF.

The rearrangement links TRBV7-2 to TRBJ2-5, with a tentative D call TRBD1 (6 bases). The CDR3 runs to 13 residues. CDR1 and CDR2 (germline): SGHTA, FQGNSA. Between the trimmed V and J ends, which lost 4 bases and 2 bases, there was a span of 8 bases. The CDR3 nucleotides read TGTGCCAGCAGCTCGGACAGACAAGAGACCCAGTACTTC. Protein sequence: CASSSDRQETQYF.

This chain's CDR3 is CASSTGVPPEAFF. Written as DNA, the CDR3 is TGTGCCAGCTCTACAGGGGTACCTCCTGAAGCTTTCTTT. The chain is built from TRBV28 and TRBJ1-1; 7 bases line up with TRBD1. The V segment lost 8 bases and the J segment 6 bases; nucleotides outside the gene matches: 9. The length of the CDR3 is 13 residues. Germline V gene data show CDR1 as MDHEN and CDR2 as SYDVKM.

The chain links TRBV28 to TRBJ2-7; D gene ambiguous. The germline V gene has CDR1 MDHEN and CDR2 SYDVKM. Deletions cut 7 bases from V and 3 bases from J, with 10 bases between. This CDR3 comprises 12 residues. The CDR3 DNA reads TGTGCCAGCAACTTACCGGGCTACGAGCAGTACTTC. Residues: CASNLPGYEQYF.

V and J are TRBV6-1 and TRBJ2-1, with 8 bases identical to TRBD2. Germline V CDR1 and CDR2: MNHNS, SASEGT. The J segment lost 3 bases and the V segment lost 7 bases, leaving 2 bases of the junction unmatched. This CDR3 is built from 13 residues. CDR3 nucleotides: TGTGCCAGCAACCGGGGGGGCTACAATGAGCAGTTCTTC. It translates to CASNRGGYNEQFF.

CDR3 protein: CASSRRRQEGYTF. DNA for the CDR3: TGTGCCAGCAGTCGCCGCCGCCAGGAAGGCTACACCTTC. The genes are TRBV27 and TRBJ1-2; D ambiguous. CDR1 is MNHEY and CDR2 is SMNVEV in the germline V gene (reference sequence). V lost 5 bases to trimming and J lost 8 bases, with 15 bases between them. This CDR3 has 13 residues.

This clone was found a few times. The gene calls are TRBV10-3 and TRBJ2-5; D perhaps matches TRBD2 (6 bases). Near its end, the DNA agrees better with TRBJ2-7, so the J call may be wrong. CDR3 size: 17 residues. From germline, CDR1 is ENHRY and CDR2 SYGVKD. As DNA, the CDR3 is TGTGCCATCAGCAAAGGGACGGAGGGTCGCAGCAGCTACGAGCAGTACTTC. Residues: CAISKGTEGRSSYEQYF.

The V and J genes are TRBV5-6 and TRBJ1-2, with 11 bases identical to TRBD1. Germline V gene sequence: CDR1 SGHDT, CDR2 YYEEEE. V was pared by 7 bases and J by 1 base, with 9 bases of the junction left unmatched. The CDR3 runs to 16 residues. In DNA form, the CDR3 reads TGTGCCAGCTCCGGACAGGGGGCGATTTATAACTATGGCTACACCTTC. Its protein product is CASSGQGAIYNYGYTF.

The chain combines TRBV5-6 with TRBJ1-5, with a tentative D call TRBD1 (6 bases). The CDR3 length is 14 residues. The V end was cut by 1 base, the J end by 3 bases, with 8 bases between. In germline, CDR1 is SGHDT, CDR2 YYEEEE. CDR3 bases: TGTGCCAGCAGCTTGACAGGGATCAATCAGCCCCAGCATTTT. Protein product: CASSLTGINQPQHF.

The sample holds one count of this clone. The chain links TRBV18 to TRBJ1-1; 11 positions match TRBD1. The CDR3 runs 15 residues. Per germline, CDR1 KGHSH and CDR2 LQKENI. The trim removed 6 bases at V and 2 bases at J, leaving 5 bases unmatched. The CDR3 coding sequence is TGTGCCAGCTCTGGACAGGGGGCCGGAAACACTGAAGCTTTCTTT. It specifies CASSGQGAGNTEAFF.

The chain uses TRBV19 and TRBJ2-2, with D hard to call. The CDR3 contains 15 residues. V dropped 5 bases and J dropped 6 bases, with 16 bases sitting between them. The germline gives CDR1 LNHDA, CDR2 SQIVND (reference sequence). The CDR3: CASSPQFLGPGELFF. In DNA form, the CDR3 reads TGTGCCAGTAGTCCCCAGTTCCTTGGCCCCGGGGAGCTGTTTTTT.

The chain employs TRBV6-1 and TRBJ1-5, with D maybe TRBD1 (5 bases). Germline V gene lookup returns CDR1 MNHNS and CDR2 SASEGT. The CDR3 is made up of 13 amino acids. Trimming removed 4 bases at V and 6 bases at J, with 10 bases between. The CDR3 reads CASSVETVQPQHF. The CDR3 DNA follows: TGTGCCAGCAGTGTCGAGACAGTTCAGCCCCAGCATTTT.

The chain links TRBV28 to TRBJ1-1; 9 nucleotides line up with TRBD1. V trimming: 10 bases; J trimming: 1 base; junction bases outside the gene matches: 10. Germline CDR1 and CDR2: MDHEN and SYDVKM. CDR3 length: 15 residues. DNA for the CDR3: TGTGCCACCCTCCCCCAACAGGGGGCGAACACTGAAGCTTTCTTT. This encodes CATLPQQGANTEAFF. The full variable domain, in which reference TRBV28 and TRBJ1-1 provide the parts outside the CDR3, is DVKVTQSSRYLVKRTGEKVFLECVQDMDHENMFWYRQDPGLGLRLIYFSYDVKMKEKGDIPEGYSVSREKKERFSLILESASTNQTSMYLCATLPQQGANTEAFFGQGTRLTVV.

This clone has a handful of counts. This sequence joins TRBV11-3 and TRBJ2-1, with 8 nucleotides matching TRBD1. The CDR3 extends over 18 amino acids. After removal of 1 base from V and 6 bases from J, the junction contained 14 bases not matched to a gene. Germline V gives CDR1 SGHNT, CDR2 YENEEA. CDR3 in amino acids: CASSLVTGGLPLTNEQFF. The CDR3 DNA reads TGTGCCAGCAGCTTAGTTACAGGGGGGCTCCCCCTTACCAATGAGCAGTTCTTC.

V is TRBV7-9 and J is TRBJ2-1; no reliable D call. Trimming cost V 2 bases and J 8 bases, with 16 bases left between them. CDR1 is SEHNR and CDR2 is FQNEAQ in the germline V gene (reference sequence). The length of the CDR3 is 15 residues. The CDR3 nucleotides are TGTGCCAGCAGCTTAAGAGAGGCTAGTTTCTATGAGCAGTTCTTC. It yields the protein CASSLREASFYEQFF.

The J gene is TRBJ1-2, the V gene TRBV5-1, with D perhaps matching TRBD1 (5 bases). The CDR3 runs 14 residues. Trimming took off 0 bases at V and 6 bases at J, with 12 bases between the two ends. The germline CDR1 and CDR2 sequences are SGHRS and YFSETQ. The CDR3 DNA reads TGCGCCAGCAGCTTGGATTCTAGGGGTAATGGCTACACCTTC. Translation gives CASSLDSRGNGYTF.

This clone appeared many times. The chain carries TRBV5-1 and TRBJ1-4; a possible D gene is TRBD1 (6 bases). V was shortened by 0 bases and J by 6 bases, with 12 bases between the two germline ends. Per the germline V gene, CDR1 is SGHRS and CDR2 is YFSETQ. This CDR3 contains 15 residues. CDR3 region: CASSLAGARDEKLFF. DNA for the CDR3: TGCGCCAGCAGCTTGGCAGGGGCGCGGGATGAAAAACTGTTTTTT. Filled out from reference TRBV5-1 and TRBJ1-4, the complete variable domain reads KAGVTQTPRYLIKTRGQQVTLSCSPISGHRSVSWYQQTPGQGLQFLFEYFSETQRNKGNFPGRFSGRQFSNSRSEMNVSTLELGDSALYLCASSLAGARDEKLFFGSGTQLSVL.

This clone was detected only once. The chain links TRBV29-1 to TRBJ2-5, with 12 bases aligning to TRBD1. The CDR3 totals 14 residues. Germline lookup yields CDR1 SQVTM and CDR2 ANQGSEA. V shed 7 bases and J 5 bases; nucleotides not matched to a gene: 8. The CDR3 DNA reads TGCAGCGCCCCGGGACAGGGGGCTCGGGAGACCCAGTACTTC. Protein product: CSAPGQGARETQYF.

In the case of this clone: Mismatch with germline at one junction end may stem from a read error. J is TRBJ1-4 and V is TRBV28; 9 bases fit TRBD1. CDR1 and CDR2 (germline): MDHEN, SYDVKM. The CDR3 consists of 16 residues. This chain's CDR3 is CASSPLGDRAAEKLLF. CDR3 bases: TGTGCCAGCAGTCCCCTTGGGGACAGGGCGGCTGAAAAACTGCTTTTT.

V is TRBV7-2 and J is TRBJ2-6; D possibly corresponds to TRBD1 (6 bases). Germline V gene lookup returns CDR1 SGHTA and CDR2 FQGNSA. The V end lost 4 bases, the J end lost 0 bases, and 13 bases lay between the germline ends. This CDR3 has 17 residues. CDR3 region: CASSSPGQTSGANVLTF. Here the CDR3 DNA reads TGTGCCAGCAGCTCACCGGGACAAACCTCTGGGGCCAACGTCCTGACTTTC.